These 27 T cell receptor beta chains came from one sample sequenced in a study of CD8+ T cells in alopecia areata. Following extraction, RNA underwent reverse transcription to cDNA, which served as the sequencing template. Clones were read by immunoSEQ multiplex PCR, and TCRdb kept only the in-frame ones, dropping some. The sample includes some 100,000 clones, 35% to 40% seen only once; the top ten take 3.1%. The specimen sequenced was CD4+ T cells sorted from blood. The receptor set was obtained from a human donor with alopecia areata.

This clone appeared a few times. The gene calls are TRBV2 and TRBJ1-3; D is unresolved. This CDR3 has 12 amino acids. Trimming stripped 4 bases from V and 4 bases from J, with 5 bases between. The germline gives CDR1 SNHLY, CDR2 FYNNEI. DNA of the CDR3: TGTGCCAGCAGTGTCCAGGGAAACACCATATATTTT. Translated, it gives CASSVQGNTIYF.

CDR3 amino acids: CASSPGLAYNEQFF. The CDR3 coding sequence is TGTGCCAGCAGTCCAGGACTAGCCTACAATGAGCAGTTCTTC. The rearrangement links TRBV25-1 to TRBJ2-1; 7 bases map to TRBD2. J gave up 2 bases and V 5 bases, and 3 bases lay outside the gene matches. CDR1 and CDR2 from the germline V gene are MGHDK and SYGVNS. This CDR3 has 14 residues.

The genes are TRBV27 and TRBJ2-1; 8 bases fit TRBD2. The CDR3 is 16 amino acids. V shed 2 bases, J shed 6 bases, and the junction held 9 bases outside the gene matches. The germline gives CDR1 MNHEY, CDR2 SMNVEV (reference sequence). CDR3 bases: TGTGCCAGCAGTTTAAGCGGGAGAACTCGTATCAATGAGCAGTTCTTC. Its protein product is CASSLSGRTRINEQFF.

There are a few counts of this clone. The V gene is TRBV28, the J gene TRBJ2-3, with 7 positions matching TRBD2. This CDR3 has 14 amino acids. With 5 bases clipped from V and 2 bases from J, the junction kept 4 bases outside the gene matches. CDR1 MDHEN and CDR2 SYDVKM come from the germline V gene. CDR3: CASSISGYTDTQYF. DNA for the CDR3: TGTGCCAGCAGTATTAGCGGGTACACAGATACGCAGTATTTT.

The chain is built from TRBV29-1 and TRBJ1-1; D unclear. Germline V gene lookup returns CDR1 SQVTM and CDR2 ANQGSEA. CDR3 length: 12 amino acids. V was pared by 4 bases and J by 1 base, with 7 bases between. The CDR3 bases are TGCAGCGTTGCCAAGGGGAACACTGAAGCTTTCTTT. Protein product: CSVAKGNTEAFF.

The chain links TRBV7-3 to TRBJ2-2, with D perhaps assigned TRBD1 or TRBD2 (6 bases each). Trimming took 6 bases from V and 4 from J, leaving 12 bases between them. The CDR3 extends over 14 amino acids. Germline CDR1 is SGHTA and CDR2 is FQGTGA. CDR3 in DNA: TGTGCCAGCAGGCTAGGGGGGCCCACCGGGGAGCTGTTTTTT. As protein: CASRLGGPTGELFF.

The chain uses TRBV7-2 and TRBJ1-2; 7 nucleotides align to TRBD1. The CDR3 runs 13 residues. CDR1 SGHTA and CDR2 FQGNSA come from the germline V gene. V dropped 4 bases and J dropped 4; count of bases not matched to a gene: 3. The CDR3 nucleotides read TGTGCCAGCAGCTCAGGGGGTCCCTATGGCTACACCTTC. Residues: CASSSGGPYGYTF.

This clone was recorded a few times. V usage is TRBV28 and J usage is TRBJ2-2; TRBD2 aligns across 10 bases. The CDR3 length is 14 residues. The junction had 2 bases not matched to a gene; V was cut back by 6 bases and J by 4 bases. Germline-derived CDR1 and CDR2 are MDHEN and SYDVKM. The CDR3 reads CASSLAGATGELFF. The CDR3 DNA reads TGTGCCAGCAGCCTAGCGGGAGCCACCGGGGAGCTGTTTTTT.

The chain uses TRBV4-3 and TRBJ2-7; 10 bases are shared with TRBD2. The CDR3 extends over 16 amino acids. Germline trimming cut 4 bases from V and 0 bases from J; bases unmatched to any gene: 6. The germline CDR1 and CDR2 sequences are LGHNA and YSLEER. The chain's CDR3 is CASSLYPSGSSYEQYF. The CDR3 coding sequence is TGCGCCAGCAGCCTCTACCCTAGCGGGAGCTCCTACGAGCAGTACTTC.

The chain carries TRBV6-6 and TRBJ2-1, with 7 bases that match TRBD1. The CDR3 runs 15 residues. Germline CDR1 reads MNHNY; CDR2 reads SVGAGI (reference sequence). With V trimmed by 3 bases and J by 6 bases, 8 bases remained unmatched. CDR3 bases: TGTGCCAGCAGTTATGGGACAGTAGTAAGCAATGAGCAGTTCTTC. This codes for CASSYGTVVSNEQFF.

V gene TRBV29-1 combines with J gene TRBJ2-3, with D perhaps matching TRBD2 (7 bases). V lost 5 bases and J lost 3, with 18 bases in between. The CDR3 is 15 amino acids. Germline-derived CDR1 and CDR2 are SQVTM and ANQGSEA. The CDR3 nucleotides read TGCAGCGTTCACCCCCGCGGGGGCCGGACAGATACGCAGTATTTT. Translated: CSVHPRGGRTDTQYF.

The chain joins TRBV28 to TRBJ1-2; D remains ambiguous. Looked up from germline, CDR1 is MDHEN and CDR2 is SYDVKM. Deletions cut 4 bases from V and 4 bases from J, with 7 bases between. This CDR3 comprises 12 residues. The CDR3 is CASSYAGYGYTF. As DNA, the CDR3 is TGTGCCAGCAGTTATGCTGGCTATGGCTACACCTTC.

This clone was observed a handful of times. J is TRBJ2-1 and V is TRBV5-1; perhaps TRBD2 as D (5 bases). The germline gives CDR1 SGHRS, CDR2 YFSETQ. CDR3 size: 17 residues. Trimming removed 0 bases from V and 0 bases from J, with 13 bases in between. The CDR3 is CASSLGADWGSYNEQFF. In DNA form, the CDR3 reads TGCGCCAGCAGCTTGGGGGCGGACTGGGGCTCCTACAATGAGCAGTTCTTC.

The rearrangement uses TRBV4-3 and TRBJ2-7; 8 bases map to TRBD1. The trim removed 0 bases at V and 2 bases at J, leaving 12 bases unmatched. The CDR3 covers 18 residues. Germline values: CDR1 LGHNA, CDR2 YSLEER. Here the CDR3 DNA reads TGCGCCAGCAGCCAAGAGGCATCAGGGGACAGGAGAGCCTACGAGCAGTACTTC. It encodes CASSQEASGDRRAYEQYF.

The sample holds a few counts of this clone. Distinct nucleotide sequences in the sample also encode this CDR3. The chain recombines TRBV29-1 with TRBJ1-2; D gene unclear. V lost 6 bases, J lost 2 bases, and 10 bases lay in between. CDR3 length equals 12 residues. CDR1 is SQVTM and CDR2 is ANQGSEA in the germline V gene. Here the CDR3 reads CSVEVTNYGYTF. The CDR3 DNA follows: TGCAGCGTGGAGGTCACCAACTATGGCTACACCTTC.

There are a few counts of this clone. The gene calls are TRBV19 and TRBJ2-7, with TRBD1 as a possible D gene (6 bases). The ends were cut back, 4 bases at V and 2 bases at J, with 15 bases in the middle. The CDR3 has 15 amino acids. Germline CDR1 and CDR2: LNHDA and SQIVND (reference sequence). CDR3 amino acids: CASSTSAGTTYEQYF. As DNA, the CDR3 is TGTGCCAGTAGTACATCAGCCGGGACAACCTACGAGCAGTACTTC.

This sequence joins TRBV4-1 and TRBJ2-1, with 13 bases that match TRBD2. Germline assignment: CDR1 MGHRA and CDR2 YSYEKL. J was trimmed by 8 bases and V by 2 bases; bases with no gene match: 15. CDR3 length equals 19 residues. The CDR3, as DNA: TGCGCCAGCAGCCAACCTCCCCTCAGGACTAGCGGGAGTACTGATGAGCAGTTCTTC. Protein sequence: CASSQPPLRTSGSTDEQFF.

In DNA, the CDR3 is TGCAGCGTTGTTGACAGGGCTAATGAAAAACTGTTTTTT. It translates to CSVVDRANEKLFF. V gene TRBV29-1 combines with J gene TRBJ1-4; 7 bases line up with TRBD1. V lost 4 bases, J lost 3 bases, and 2 bases stayed unmatched. Germline CDR1 SQVTM, CDR2 ANQGSEA. This CDR3 has 13 amino acids.

The chain combines TRBV27 with TRBJ2-3; no definite D call. V dropped 8 bases and J dropped 3 bases, with 15 bases sitting between them. This CDR3 is built from 14 residues. Germline lookup yields CDR1 MNHEY and CDR2 SMNVEV (reference sequence). This chain's CDR3 is CASSGPLGTDTQYF. For the CDR3, the DNA is TGTGCCAGCTCGGGTCCGCTAGGGACAGATACGCAGTATTTT.

The sample holds a few counts of this clone. The chain uses TRBV29-1 and TRBJ1-3; D gene uncertain. The CDR3 has 14 amino acids. Germline CDR1 and CDR2: SQVTM and ANQGSEA. Between the trimmed V and J ends, which lost 6 bases and 0 bases, there was a span of 12 bases. The CDR3 loop is CSVRGSSSGNTIYF. The CDR3 DNA reads as TGCAGCGTGCGAGGGTCTAGCTCTGGAAACACCATATATTTT.

This clone was recorded a few times. This chain joins TRBV30 and TRBJ2-1; 10 bases align to TRBD2. The V gene's germline CDR1 is GTSNPN and CDR2 SVGIG (reference sequence). V gave up 0 bases and J gave up 9 bases; unmatched junction bases: 14. The CDR3 contains 17 residues. CDR3 loop: CAWSVRLLAGGRLEQFF. For the CDR3, the DNA is TGTGCCTGGAGTGTAAGGTTGTTAGCGGGAGGTCGACTTGAGCAGTTCTTC.

The sample holds a few counts of this clone. The gene calls are TRBV4-3 and TRBJ2-1; D is uncertain. V lost 0 bases, J lost 6 bases, and 9 bases lay in between. The germline V gene encodes CDR1 LGHNA and CDR2 YSLEER. CDR3 length equals 14 residues. CDR3 nucleotides: TGCGCCAGCAGCCAAGAAACCATCCTCAATGAGCAGTTCTTC. Translated, it gives CASSQETILNEQFF.

On this clone: This sample includes further DNA sequences coding for the same CDR3. The V and J genes are TRBV18 and TRBJ1-1; TRBD1 is a possible D gene (5 bases). V was trimmed by 1 base and J by 5 bases, leaving 8 bases between them. CDR1 is KGHSH and CDR2 is LQKENI in the germline V gene. The CDR3 is made up of 13 amino acids. CDR3 in amino acids: CASSPRQNTEAFF. The CDR3 nucleotides read TGTGCCAGCTCACCACGACAGAATACTGAAGCTTTCTTT.

The rearrangement joins TRBV30 to TRBJ1-1; D not resolved. CDR1 and CDR2 from the germline V gene are GTSNPN and SVGIG (reference sequence). Trimming stripped 3 bases from V and 1 base from J, with 6 bases between. The CDR3 covers 12 residues. In nucleotides, the CDR3 is TGTGCCTGGAGGAACAGGAACACTGAAGCTTTCTTT. Translating gives CAWRNRNTEAFF.

The rearrangement joins TRBV30 to TRBJ2-7; 8 positions match TRBD2. Per germline, CDR1 GTSNPN and CDR2 SVGIG (reference sequence). V shed 3 bases, J shed 0 bases, and the junction held 1 base outside the gene matches. CDR3 size: 13 residues. In DNA, the CDR3 is TGTGCCTGGAGGGGGACTAGCTCCTACGAGCAGTACTTC. Translated, it gives CAWRGTSSYEQYF.

Concerning this clone: Other DNA sequences from this sample encode an identical CDR3 as well. The gene calls are TRBV5-1 and TRBJ1-5; D is uncertain. There are 13 residues in the CDR3. Germline CDR1 and CDR2: SGHRS and YFSETQ. V lost 1 base, J lost 4 bases, and 6 bases lay in between. CDR3 bases: TGCGCCAGCAGCTTGTCAGATAATCAGCCCCAGCATTTT. It encodes CASSLSDNQPQHF.

This chain uses TRBV7-2 with TRBJ2-7; TRBD1 aligns across 8 bases. This CDR3 is built from 15 residues. Germline values: CDR1 SGHTA, CDR2 FQGNSA. V lost 3 bases and J lost 2; bases outside the gene matches: 6. The CDR3 DNA reads TGTGCCAGCAGCTTGGGGGACAGGCGGACCTACGAGCAGTACTTC. It yields the protein CASSLGDRRTYEQYF. Combining the CDR3 with reference TRBV7-2 and TRBJ2-7 gives the whole variable domain GAGVSQSPSNKVTEKGKDVELRCDPISGHTALYWYRQSLGQGLEFLIYFQGNSAPDKSGLPSDRFSAERTGGSVSTLTIQRTQQEDSAVYLCASSLGDRRTYEQYFGPGTRLTVT.